The 8 T cell receptor beta chains presented below share a single source sample, sequenced in a study of blood T cell repertoires in COVID-19. Profiled with immunoSEQ multiplex PCR; TCRdb holds only in-frame clones, not every one. This sample has 200,000 to 250,000 clones, with more than 75% found just once. Material for sequencing was PBMCs or T cells enriched from blood (not recorded which). The receptor source for this set is a woman between 40 and 50 years old with acute COVID-19.

The V call is TRBV5-1, the J call TRBJ1-4; possibly TRBD1 for D (6 bases). Per the germline V gene, CDR1 is SGHRS and CDR2 is YFSETQ. Deletions cut 4 bases from V and 4 bases from J, with 11 bases between. The CDR3 spans 14 residues. CDR3 residues: CASSVQGVNEKLFF. The CDR3 nucleotides are TGCGCCAGCAGCGTACAGGGAGTTAATGAAAAACTGTTTTTT. Complete variable domain (other parts from reference TRBV5-1 and TRBJ1-4): KAGVTQTPRYLIKTRGQQVTLSCSPISGHRSVSWYQQTPGQGLQFLFEYFSETQRNKGNFPGRFSGRQFSNSRSEMNVSTLELGDSALYLCASSVQGVNEKLFFGSGTQLSVL.

For the CDR3, the DNA is TGTGCCAGCAGCTTAGCTCCATTGGGGCCCCAAGAGACCCAGTACTTC. Translating it yields CASSLAPLGPQETQYF. V gene TRBV7-2 combines with J gene TRBJ2-5, with D possibly matching TRBD1 (5 bases). There are 16 residues in the CDR3. V was shortened by 0 bases and J by 1 base, with 12 bases between the two germline ends. Per germline, CDR1 SGHTA and CDR2 FQGNSA.

The rearrangement joins TRBV12-3 or TRBV12-4 to TRBJ1-5; D gene uncertain. Trimming left V 4 bases short and J 2 bases short, with 6 bases between. This CDR3 has 13 amino acids. CDR3 DNA: TGTGCCAGCAGTTCGAGCGGCAATCAGCCCCAGCATTTT. Amino acids: CASSSSGNQPQHF.

The chain's CDR3 is CASSSWDSSAGELFF. In nucleotides, the CDR3 is TGTGCCAGCAGCTCATGGGACAGTTCGGCCGGGGAGCTGTTTTTT. This chain joins TRBV7-2 and TRBJ2-2; 7 bases are shared with TRBD1. V was clipped by 4 bases and J by 6 bases; unmatched bases: 8. Per germline, CDR1 SGHTA and CDR2 FQGNSA. The CDR3 covers 15 residues. Together with reference TRBV7-2 and TRBJ2-2, the CDR3 gives the full variable domain: GAGVSQSPSNKVTEKGKDVELRCDPISGHTALYWYRQSLGQGLEFLIYFQGNSAPDKSGLPSDRFSAERTGGSVSTLTIQRTQQEDSAVYLCASSSWDSSAGELFFGEGSRLTVL.

This rearrangement joins TRBV7-9 to TRBJ1-1; D not certain. Between the trimmed V and J ends, which lost 4 bases and 3 bases, there was a span of 12 bases. The germline CDR1 and CDR2 sequences are SEHNR and FQNEAQ (reference sequence). This CDR3 has 14 amino acids. The CDR3 spells CASSSSPEDTEAFF. The CDR3 coding sequence is TGTGCCAGCAGCTCCTCCCCCGAGGACACTGAAGCTTTCTTT.

This clone was observed once. The V and J genes are TRBV20-1 and TRBJ2-1, with unresolved D. V was cut by 8 bases and J by 9 bases, with 14 bases left in between. The CDR3 length is 11 residues. CDR1 is DFQATT and CDR2 is SNEGSKA in the germline V gene (reference sequence). CDR3 nucleotides: TGCAGTTTTAGCAGAATGAGTGAGCAGTTCTTC. This sequence encodes CSFSRMSEQFF.

This chain connects TRBV27 to TRBJ2-2; TRBD2 matches at 7 bases. J lost 1 base, V lost 6 bases, and 8 bases had no gene match. Germline values: CDR1 MNHEY, CDR2 SMNVEV (reference sequence). This CDR3 spans 16 amino acids. CDR3 residues: CASRSSGARNTGELFF. Here the CDR3 DNA reads TGTGCCAGCAGGTCCAGCGGGGCTCGGAACACCGGGGAGCTGTTTTTT.

The chain combines TRBV3-1 (or the pseudogene TRBV3-2) with TRBJ1-5; TRBD1 matches 8 bases. Germline lookup yields CDR1 LGHDT and CDR2 YNNKEL (reference sequence). V was pared by 9 bases and J by 6 bases, with 13 bases of the junction left unmatched. The CDR3 is made up of 15 amino acids. The CDR3 protein is CASGQGGGGGQPQHF. Here the CDR3 DNA reads TGTGCCAGTGGACAGGGAGGAGGCGGGGGTCAGCCCCAGCATTTT.